This TCR beta chain was obtained from a study of Ad26.COV2.S vaccination and SARS-CoV-2 variants. The V gene lost 6 bases and the J gene lost 1 base, with 15 bases spanning the gap. Germline assignment: CDR1 LGHNA and CDR2 YNFKEQ. The CDR3 length is 15 residues. A note on this clone: Its antigen remains unknown.

Broader study findings: People who got the vaccine or the placebo had similar non-spike TCR breadth. It is possible that the TCR breadth and depth analyses underestimated the total T cell responses. Reported post-vaccination CD8+ and CD4+ T cell responses to spike showed substantial breadth.

Measured with immunoSEQ multiplex PCR; TCRdb has only the in-frame clones, and not every one. The sample records some 180,000 clones, around 90% being singletons. The chain carries TRBV4-2 and TRBJ1-2, with D hard to call. Sequenced here: peripheral blood, sampled after recovery from COVID-19. This receptor was taken from a human donor who had recovered from COVID-19. The CDR3 nucleotides read TGTGCCAGCAGGAAGGAGCGGGAACTTAACTATGGCTACACCTTC. Translated: CASRKERELNYGYTF.